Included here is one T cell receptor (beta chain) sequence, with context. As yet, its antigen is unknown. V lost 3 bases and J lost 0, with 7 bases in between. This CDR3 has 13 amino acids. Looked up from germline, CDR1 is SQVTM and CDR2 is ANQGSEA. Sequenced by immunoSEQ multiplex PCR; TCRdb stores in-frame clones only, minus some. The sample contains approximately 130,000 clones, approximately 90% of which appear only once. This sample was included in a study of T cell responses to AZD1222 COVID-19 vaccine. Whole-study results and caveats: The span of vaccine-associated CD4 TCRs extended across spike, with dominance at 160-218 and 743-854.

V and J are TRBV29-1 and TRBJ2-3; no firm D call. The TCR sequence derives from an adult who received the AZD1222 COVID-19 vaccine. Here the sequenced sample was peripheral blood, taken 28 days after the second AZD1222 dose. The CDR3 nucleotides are TGCAGCGTTGAGTGGCAAAGCACAGATACGCAGTATTTT. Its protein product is CSVEWQSTDTQYF.